This T cell receptor beta chain was sequenced in a study of cytomegalovirus exposure and HLA in healthy donors. Study-wide results and limits: In a later analysis, HLA-C alleles had the fewest associated TCRs, DRB1 alleles the most. According to reports, the classifier identified cytomegalovirus status with high specificity and sensitivity.

This PCR relied on a set of 60 Vbeta primers and 13 Jbeta primers. Clones were sequenced by immunoSEQ multiplex PCR, and TCRdb holds only the in-frame ones, with some missing. The table shows 150,000 or so clones, with 73% occurring only once. Germline V gene lookup returns CDR1 SEHNR and CDR2 FQNEAQ (reference sequence). V gave up 3 bases and J gave up 6 bases, with 12 bases separating them. The CDR3 extends over 14 amino acids. Remarks on this clone: The target antigen is unknown.

This clonotype was obtained from a woman under 30 in good health and CMV-seronegative. The specimen was PBMCs. The J gene is TRBJ1-5, the V gene TRBV7-9, with D possibly matching TRBD1 (6 bases). CDR3 protein: CASSFGAGVQPQHF. The DNA for the CDR3 is TGTGCCAGCAGCTTCGGGGCAGGGGTTCAGCCCCAGCATTTT.